This TCR beta chain was profiled in a study of shared clonotypes between healthy human individuals. As for the study in general: Used for every donor were three CD4 naive, three CD4 memory, two CD8 naive and one CD8 memory plate.

CD8 cells regarded as naive lacked CD45RO, were positively chosen for CCR7, and omitted terminally differentiated effector memory CD45RA+ cells. Recent vaccinations or acute infections were absent in the healthy HIV-negative adult donors. Germline V CDR1 and CDR2: MNHEY, SMNVEV (reference sequence). This CDR3 region has 16 residues. V was clipped by 3 bases and J by 0 bases; unmatched bases: 2. Whole-study findings and limits: The study sampled only blood, and tissue repertoires likely differ. Across a handful of donors, naive CD4 shared 4.5% to 6%, naive CD8 under 4%, memory CD4 2% to 2.5%, memory CD8 0.4% to 0.5%.

This clone was observed a single time. Its target is not known. Additional DNA sequences in this sample encode the identical CDR3. Sequencing used immunoSEQ multiplex PCR; TCRdb keeps in-frame clones, though not all of them. The sample yields around 2,000,000 clones, about 95% seen once. The receptor was derived from a man younger than 35 in good health. Sequenced material: naive CD8+ T cells sorted from blood. This rearrangement joins TRBV27 to TRBJ2-2, with 9 bases matching TRBD2. As DNA, the CDR3 is TGTGCCAGCAGTTTCGTAGCGGGAGCGAACACCGGGGAGCTGTTTTTT. It encodes CASSFVAGANTGELFF.